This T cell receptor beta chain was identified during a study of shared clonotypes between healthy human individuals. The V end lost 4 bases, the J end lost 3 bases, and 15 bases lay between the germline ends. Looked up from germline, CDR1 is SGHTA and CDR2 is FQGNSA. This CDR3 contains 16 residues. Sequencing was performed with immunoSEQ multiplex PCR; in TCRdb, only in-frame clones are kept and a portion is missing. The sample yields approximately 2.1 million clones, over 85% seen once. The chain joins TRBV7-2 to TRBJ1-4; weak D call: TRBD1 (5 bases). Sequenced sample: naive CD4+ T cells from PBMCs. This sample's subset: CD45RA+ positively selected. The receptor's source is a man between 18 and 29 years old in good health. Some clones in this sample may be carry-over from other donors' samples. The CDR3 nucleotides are TGTGCCAGCAGCTCGCTGCCCCTGGGGGCTAATGAAAAACTGTTTTTT. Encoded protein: CASSSLPLGANEKLFF.